The clone carrying this TCR beta chain was observed a handful of times. As yet, its antigen is unknown. Reverse transcription of all isolated RNA meant that expressed TCRB transcripts were sequenced. Profiling relied on immunoSEQ multiplex PCR, and the TCRdb table lists in-frame clones only, not all of them. Counted here are 300,000 to 400,000 clones, about 13% occurring once; the ten biggest clones make up roughly 0.015%. This entry is derived from a study of beta chain features in type 1 diabetes. The CDR3 extends over 14 amino acids. Trimming stripped 5 bases from V and 3 bases from J, with 10 bases between. Germline CDR1 is LNHDA and CDR2 is SQIVND (reference sequence). Findings of the study overall: Researchers report that Type 1 diabetes patients had moderately but significantly shorter TCRB CDR3s across all four CD4+ subsets. More deletions and fewer insertions at VDJ junctions were found in patients with type 1 diabetes.

The chain recombines TRBV19 with TRBJ1-4; unclear D gene. The TCR sequence derives from a woman under 30 with type 1 diabetes. The sequencing sample was made of naive CD4+ T cells from blood. The CDR3 DNA follows: TGTGCCAGTAGTCGGGATCGCCCTAATGAAAAACTGTTTTTT. Translating it yields CASSRDRPNEKLFF.